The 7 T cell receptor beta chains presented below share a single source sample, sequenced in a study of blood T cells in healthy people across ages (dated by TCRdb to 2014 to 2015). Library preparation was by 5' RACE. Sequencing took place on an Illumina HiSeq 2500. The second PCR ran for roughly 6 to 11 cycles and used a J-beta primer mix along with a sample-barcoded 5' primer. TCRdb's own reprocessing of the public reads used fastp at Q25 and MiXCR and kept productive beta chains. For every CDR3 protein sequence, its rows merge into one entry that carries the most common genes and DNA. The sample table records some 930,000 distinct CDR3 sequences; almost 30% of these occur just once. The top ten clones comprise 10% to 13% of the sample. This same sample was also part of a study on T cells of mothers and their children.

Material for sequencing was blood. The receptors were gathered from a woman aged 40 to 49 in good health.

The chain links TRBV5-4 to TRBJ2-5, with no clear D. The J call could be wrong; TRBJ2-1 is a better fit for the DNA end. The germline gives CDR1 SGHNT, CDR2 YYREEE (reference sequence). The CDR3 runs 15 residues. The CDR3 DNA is TGTGCCAGCAGCGCTAAAGGTGGCTTTACACAGACCCAGTTCTTC. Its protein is CASSAKGGFTQTQFF.

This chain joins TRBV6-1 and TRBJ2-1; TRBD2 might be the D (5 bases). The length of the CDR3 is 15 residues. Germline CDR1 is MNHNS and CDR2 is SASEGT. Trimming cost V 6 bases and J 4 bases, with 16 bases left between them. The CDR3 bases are TGTGCCAGCAGGAGCTCCGGGAACCTATACAATGAGCAGTTCTTC. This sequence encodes CASRSSGNLYNEQFF.

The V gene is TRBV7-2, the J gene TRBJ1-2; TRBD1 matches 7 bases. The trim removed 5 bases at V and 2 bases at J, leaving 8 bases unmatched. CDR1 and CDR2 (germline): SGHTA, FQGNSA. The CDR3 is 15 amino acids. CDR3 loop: CASSPAGTENYGYTF. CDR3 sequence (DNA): TGTGCCAGCAGCCCAGCAGGGACAGAAAACTATGGCTACACCTTC.

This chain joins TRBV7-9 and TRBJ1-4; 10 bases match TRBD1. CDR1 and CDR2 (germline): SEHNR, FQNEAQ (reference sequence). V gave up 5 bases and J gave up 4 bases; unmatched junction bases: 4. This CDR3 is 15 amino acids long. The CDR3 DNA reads TGTGCCAGCAGCCACCGGGACAGGGGTAATGAAAAACTGTTTTTT. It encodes CASSHRDRGNEKLFF.

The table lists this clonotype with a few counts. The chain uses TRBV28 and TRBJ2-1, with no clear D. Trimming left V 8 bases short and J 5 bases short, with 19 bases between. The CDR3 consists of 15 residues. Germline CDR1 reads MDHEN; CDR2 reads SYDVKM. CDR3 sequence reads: CASERADLGHNEQFF. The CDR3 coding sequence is TGTGCCAGCGAAAGGGCGGATTTAGGGCACAATGAGCAGTTCTTC.

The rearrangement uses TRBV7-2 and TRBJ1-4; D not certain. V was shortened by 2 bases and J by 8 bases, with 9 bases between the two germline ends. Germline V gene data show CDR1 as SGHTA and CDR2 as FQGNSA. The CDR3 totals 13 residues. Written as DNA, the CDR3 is TGTGCCAGCAGCTTAACCGCTGAGGAAAAACTGTTTTTT. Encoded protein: CASSLTAEEKLFF.

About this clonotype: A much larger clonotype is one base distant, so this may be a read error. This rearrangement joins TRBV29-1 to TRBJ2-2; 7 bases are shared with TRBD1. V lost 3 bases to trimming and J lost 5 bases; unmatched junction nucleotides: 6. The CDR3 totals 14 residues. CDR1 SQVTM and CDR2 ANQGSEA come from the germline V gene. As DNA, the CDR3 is TGCAGCGTTGATAAGACAGGGTGTACCGGGGAGCTGTTTTTT. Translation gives CSVDKTGCTGELFF.